These T cell receptor beta chains were read from a single sample in a study of Graves' ophthalmopathy and Graves' hyperthyroidism. TCRdb analysed the multiplex PCR reads with MiXCR anew, one entry per CDR3 protein. There are 230,000 or so distinct CDR3 sequences in the sample; around 45% occur only once, and around 47% lies in the top ten. The sample was peripheral blood. These receptors all stem from an adult man with Graves' ophthalmopathy. The CDR3 runs from the conserved cysteine through the conserved F or W. A D gene is named only where the DNA matches it firmly. Not all rows give a size; the values are once, few, many and, for expanded clones, a class.

cdr3_aa: CASLQGAGTTIYF; cdr3_nt: TGTGCCAGCTTACAGGGGGCTGGAACCACCATATATTTT; j_call: TRBJ1-3; d_call: TRBD1; clone_size: NA; v_call: TRBV7-9
cdr3_aa: CASSLGAGAGELFF; cdr3_nt: TGTGCCAGCAGCTTGGGAGCTGGGGCCGGGGAGCTGTTTTTT; j_call: TRBJ2-2; d_call: NA; clone_size: NA; v_call: TRBV7-2
cdr3_aa: CSVTTGTGGGYTF; cdr3_nt: TGCAGCGTCACTACCGGGACAGGGGGTGGCTACACCTTC; j_call: TRBJ1-2; d_call: TRBD1; clone_size: many; v_call: TRBV29-1
cdr3_aa: CSAGARGLDEQYF; cdr3_nt: TGCAGTGCGGGGGCGAGAGGATTGGACGAGCAGTACTTC; j_call: TRBJ2-7; d_call: NA; clone_size: NA; v_call: TRBV20-1
cdr3_aa: CASSLGDRVGQPQHF; cdr3_nt: TGCGCCAGCAGCTTGGGCGACAGGGTTGGTCAGCCCCAGCATTTT; j_call: TRBJ1-5; d_call: TRBD1; clone_size: few; v_call: TRBV5-1
cdr3_aa: CAISVLAGGAGETQYF; cdr3_nt: TGTGCCATCAGTGTTCTAGCGGGGGGCGCAGGAGAGACCCAGTACTTC; j_call: TRBJ2-5; d_call: TRBD2; clone_size: NA; v_call: TRBV10-3
cdr3_aa: CASSGGQSTDTQYF; cdr3_nt: TGTGCCAGCAGTGGTGGGCAGAGCACAGATACGCAGTATTTT; j_call: TRBJ2-3; d_call: NA; clone_size: once; v_call: TRBV2
cdr3_aa: CASSPPVSGHEQYF; cdr3_nt: TGTGCCAGCAGCCCCCCGGTCAGCGGGCACGAGCAGTACTTC; j_call: TRBJ2-7; d_call: NA; clone_size: few; v_call: TRBV9
cdr3_aa: CASSSAGNQPQHF; cdr3_nt: TGTGCCAGCAGCTCTGCGGGCAATCAGCCCCAGCATTTT; j_call: TRBJ1-5; d_call: NA; clone_size: few; v_call: TRBV7-9
cdr3_aa: CSARQGHEQYF; cdr3_nt: TGCAGTGCTAGACAGGGCCACGAGCAGTACTTC; j_call: TRBJ2-7; d_call: NA; clone_size: many; v_call: TRBV20-1
cdr3_aa: CSVNRGRLAFF; cdr3_nt: TGCAGCGTTAACAGGGGGCGTTTAGCTTTCTTT; j_call: TRBJ1-1; d_call: TRBD1; clone_size: many; v_call: TRBV29-1
cdr3_aa: CASSLWDGSYEQYF; cdr3_nt: TGTGCCAGCAGCCTCTGGGACGGATCCTACGAGCAGTACTTC; j_call: TRBJ2-7; d_call: NA; clone_size: few; v_call: TRBV11-1
cdr3_aa: CASSPDLGGGSGANVLTF; cdr3_nt: TGTGCCAGTAGTCCGGACTTGGGAGGGGGCTCTGGGGCCAACGTCCTGACTTTC; j_call: TRBJ2-6; d_call: NA; clone_size: many; v_call: TRBV19
cdr3_aa: CASRPVAGTYEQYF; cdr3_nt: TGTGCCAGCCGACCGGTCGCAGGGACATACGAGCAGTACTTC; j_call: TRBJ2-7; d_call: NA; clone_size: many; v_call: TRBV7-2
cdr3_aa: CASRPGIVTEAFF; cdr3_nt: TGTGCCAGCAGACCCGGGATCGTTACTGAAGCTTTCTTT; j_call: TRBJ1-1; d_call: NA; clone_size: few; v_call: TRBV10-3
cdr3_aa: CASKRGRSDEQYF; cdr3_nt: TGTGCCAGCAAACGCGGGAGGTCAGACGAGCAGTACTTC; j_call: TRBJ2-7; d_call: TRBD2; clone_size: few; v_call: TRBV7-9
cdr3_aa: CASRNTEAFF; cdr3_nt: TGTGCCAGTCGGAACACTGAAGCTTTCTTT; j_call: TRBJ1-1; d_call: NA; clone_size: few; v_call: TRBV2
cdr3_aa: CSATGGTTYGYTF; cdr3_nt: TGCAGTGCTACAGGGGGAACCACCTATGGCTACACCTTC; j_call: TRBJ1-2; d_call: TRBD1; clone_size: few; v_call: TRBV20-1
cdr3_aa: CASSIASTGANVLTF; cdr3_nt: TGTGCCAGCAGCATCGCTAGCACTGGGGCCAACGTCCTGACTTTC; j_call: TRBJ2-6; d_call: NA; clone_size: NA; v_call: TRBV11-2
cdr3_aa: CASSLTTTYEQYF; cdr3_nt: TGTGCCAGCAGCCTTACGACTACCTACGAGCAGTACTTC; j_call: TRBJ2-7; d_call: NA; clone_size: NA; v_call: TRBV5-5
cdr3_aa: CASMNSGNTIYF; cdr3_nt: TGTGCCAGCATGAACTCTGGAAACACCATATATTTT; j_call: TRBJ1-3; d_call: NA; clone_size: NA; v_call: TRBV6-5
cdr3_aa: CAISVDRELFF; cdr3_nt: TGTGCCATCAGTGTGGATAGGGAGCTGTTTTTT; j_call: TRBJ2-2; d_call: NA; clone_size: many; v_call: TRBV10-3
cdr3_aa: CASSGTSSHEQYF; cdr3_nt: TGTGCCAGCTCCGGGACTAGCTCCCACGAGCAGTACTTC; j_call: TRBJ2-7; d_call: TRBD2; clone_size: few; v_call: TRBV28
cdr3_aa: CASSPSAGASNQPQHF; cdr3_nt: TGTGCCAGCAGTCCCAGCGCAGGGGCCAGCAATCAGCCCCAGCATTTT; j_call: TRBJ1-5; d_call: NA; clone_size: NA; v_call: TRBV2
cdr3_aa: CSARDRRATEAFF; cdr3_nt: TGCAGTGCTAGAGATCGCAGGGCTACTGAAGCTTTCTTT; j_call: TRBJ1-1; d_call: NA; clone_size: few; v_call: TRBV20-1
cdr3_aa: CASSQDQVIYEQYF; cdr3_nt: TGTGCCAGCAGCCAAGATCAGGTTATCTACGAGCAGTACTTC; j_call: TRBJ2-7; d_call: NA; clone_size: NA; v_call: TRBV2